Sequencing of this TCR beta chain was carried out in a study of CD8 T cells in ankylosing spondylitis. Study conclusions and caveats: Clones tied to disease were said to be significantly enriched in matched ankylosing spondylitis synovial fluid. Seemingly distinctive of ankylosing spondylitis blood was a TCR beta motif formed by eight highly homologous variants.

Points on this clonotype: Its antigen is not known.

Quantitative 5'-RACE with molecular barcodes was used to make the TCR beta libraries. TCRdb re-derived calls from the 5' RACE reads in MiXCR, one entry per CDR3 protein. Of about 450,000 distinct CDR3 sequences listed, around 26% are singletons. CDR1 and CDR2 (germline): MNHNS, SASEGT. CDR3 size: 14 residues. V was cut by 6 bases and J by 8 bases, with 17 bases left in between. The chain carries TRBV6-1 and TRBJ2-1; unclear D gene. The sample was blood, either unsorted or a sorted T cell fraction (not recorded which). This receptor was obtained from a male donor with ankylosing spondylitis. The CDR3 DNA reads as TGTGCCAGCAGCTCCCCTGCCATCCCCCATGAGCAGTTCTTC. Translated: CASSSPAIPHEQFF.